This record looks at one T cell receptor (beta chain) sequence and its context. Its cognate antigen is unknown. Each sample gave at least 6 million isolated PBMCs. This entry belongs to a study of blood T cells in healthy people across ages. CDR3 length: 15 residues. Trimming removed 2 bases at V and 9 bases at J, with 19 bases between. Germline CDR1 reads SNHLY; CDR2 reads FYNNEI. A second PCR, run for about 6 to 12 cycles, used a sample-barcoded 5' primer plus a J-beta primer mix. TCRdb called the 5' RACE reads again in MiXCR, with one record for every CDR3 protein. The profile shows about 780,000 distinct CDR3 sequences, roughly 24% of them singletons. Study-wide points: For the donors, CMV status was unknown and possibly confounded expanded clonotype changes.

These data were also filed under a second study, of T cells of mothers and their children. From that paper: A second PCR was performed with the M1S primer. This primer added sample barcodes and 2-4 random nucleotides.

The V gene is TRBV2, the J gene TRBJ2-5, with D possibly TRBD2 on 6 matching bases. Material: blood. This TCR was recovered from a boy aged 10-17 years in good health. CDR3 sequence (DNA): TGTGCCAGCAGTGAACAGGGATGGGGGGTCGTGGCCCAGTACTTC. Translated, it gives CASSEQGWGVVAQYF.